The clone carrying this T cell receptor beta chain was seen more than once but under ten times. The data were taken from a study of blood T cell repertoires in COVID-19. Method: immunoSEQ multiplex PCR; TCRdb's copy keeps in-frame clones and lacks some. The table includes tens of thousands of clones, approximately 82% detected once. Germline loops: CDR1 LGHNT, CDR2 FRNRAP. This CDR3 spans 16 amino acids. The V end was cut by 6 bases, the J end by 6 bases, with 21 bases between. The chain recombines TRBV12-5 with TRBJ2-1; a weak D match, TRBD1 (6 bases). The TCR was taken from a woman in her sixties or seventies with acute or convalescent COVID-19. The specimen sequenced was peripheral blood. The CDR3 region is CASGTRTANTGNEQFF. CDR3 DNA: TGTGCTAGTGGGACCCGGACAGCAAATACGGGCAATGAGCAGTTCTTC.